These 30 T cell receptor beta chains were all obtained from the same sample, sequenced in a study of blood T cell repertoires in COVID-19. Using immunoSEQ multiplex PCR, the repertoire was profiled, and TCRdb retains in-frame clones only, with some absent. The sample consists of some 320,000 clones, around 90% of them appearing once. The sequencing input was PBMCs or T cells enriched from blood (not recorded which). The receptors here all came from a man between 60 and 75 years old who had recovered from COVID-19.

There are a few counts of this clone. This sequence joins TRBV30 and TRBJ1-2; perhaps TRBD1 as D (6 bases). The germline CDR1 and CDR2 sequences are GTSNPN and SVGIG (reference sequence). Deletions cut 2 bases from V and 4 bases from J, with 17 bases between. This CDR3 has 15 amino acids. CDR3 sequence reads: CAWSLKGQHFYGYTF. CDR3 nucleotides: TGTGCCTGGAGTTTAAAGGGACAACACTTCTATGGCTACACCTTC. The full variable domain, rest sourced from reference TRBV30 and TRBJ1-2, is SQTIHQWPATLVQPVGSPLSLECTVEGTSNPNLYWYRQAAGRGLQLLFYSVGIGQISSEVPQNLSASRPQDRQFILSSKKLLLSDSGFYLCAWSLKGQHFYGYTFGSGTRLTVV.

This sequence joins TRBV11-2 and TRBJ2-7; 8 bases align to TRBD2. The junction had 7 bases not matched to a gene; V was cut back by 0 bases and J by 3 bases. Germline CDR1 and CDR2: SGHAT and FQNNGV. The CDR3 runs to 16 residues. The CDR3 DNA sequence: TGTGCCAGCAGCTTAGAACGGAGCGGGAGTAACTACGAGCAGTACTTC. Its translation is CASSLERSGSNYEQYF.

CDR3 sequence: CASSLSLRTSAGGELFF. CDR3 DNA: TGTGCCAGCAGCTTATCTCTTAGAACTAGTGCGGGCGGGGAGCTGTTTTTT. The genes are TRBV5-6 and TRBJ2-2, with D possibly TRBD2 on 5 matching bases. The germline gives CDR1 SGHDT, CDR2 YYEEEE. Deletions cut 2 bases from V and 7 bases from J, with 21 bases between. This CDR3 has 17 residues.

This clone was detected once. The chain carries TRBV12-3 or TRBV12-4 and TRBJ2-7; D may be TRBD1 (5 bases). Trimming shortened V by 8 bases and J by 5 bases, and 16 bases separated the two germline ends. This CDR3 is 13 amino acids long. The CDR3 is CASAPQGAHEQYF. CDR3 nucleotide sequence: TGTGCCAGCGCCCCCCAGGGCGCCCACGAGCAGTACTTC.

The V call is TRBV2, the J call TRBJ2-2; 9 bases map to TRBD1. Trimming took 3 bases from V and 7 from J; bases not matched to a gene: 6. Germline V lookup: CDR1 SNHLY, CDR2 FYNNEI. The CDR3 is 15 residues long. CDR3 DNA: TGTGCCAGCAGTGAGGCACAGGGGGCTAACGGGGAGCTGTTTTTT. This gives the protein CASSEAQGANGELFF.

This sequence joins TRBV9 and TRBJ1-1, with D possibly matching TRBD1 (6 bases). The CDR3 extends over 14 amino acids. Trimming stripped 0 bases from V and 5 bases from J, with 11 bases between. Looked up from germline, CDR1 is SGDLS and CDR2 is YYNGEE. The CDR3 sequence: CASSVAGRGTEAFF. The CDR3 nucleotides are TGTGCCAGCAGCGTAGCGGGCAGGGGAACTGAAGCTTTCTTT.

The J gene is TRBJ2-3, the V gene TRBV18, with a possible D match to TRBD1 (5 bases). Trimming pared 3 bases from V and 0 bases from J, leaving 16 bases between. The CDR3 has 17 amino acids. Germline lookup yields CDR1 KGHSH and CDR2 LQKENI. CDR3 coding DNA: TGTGCCAGCTCACCGGTTCGACAGCTTTCTAGCACAGATACGCAGTATTTT. Residues: CASSPVRQLSSTDTQYF. The full variable domain, rest sourced from reference TRBV18 and TRBJ2-3, is NAGVMQNPRHLVRRRGQEARLRCSPMKGHSHVYWYRQLPEEGLKFMVYLQKENIIDESGMPKERFSAEFPKEGPSILRIQQVVRGDSAAYFCASSPVRQLSSTDTQYFGPGTRLTVL.

The gene calls are TRBV12-3 or TRBV12-4 and TRBJ2-1, with 11 bases matching TRBD2. V lost 6 bases, J lost 12 bases, and 4 bases stayed unmatched. CDR3 length: 12 amino acids. The CDR3, as DNA: TGTGCCAGCAGGAATAGCGGGAGGGGGCAGTTCTTC. Translation gives CASRNSGRGQFF.

The genes are TRBV6-6 and TRBJ1-1, with D unresolved. With 4 bases removed from V and 7 bases from J, the gap between germline ends came to 7 bases. The CDR3 is 11 residues long. CDR1 and CDR2 from the germline V gene are MNHNY and SVGAGI (reference sequence). CDR3 DNA sequence: TGTGCCAGCAGTTCATCAAATGAAGCTTTCTTT. Amino acid sequence: CASSSSNEAFF.

This clone was observed a handful of times. This chain uses TRBV5-4 with TRBJ2-3; maybe TRBD2 (6 bases). Trimming took off 6 bases at V and 0 bases at J, with 17 bases between the two ends. The CDR3 loop spans 16 amino acids. The germline V gene has CDR1 SGHNT and CDR2 YYREEE (reference sequence). The CDR3 nucleotides are TGTGCCAGCACCCTCGGTGGGGGGATGAGCACAGATACGCAGTATTTT. This encodes CASTLGGGMSTDTQYF.

The chain recombines TRBV6-1 with TRBJ1-1; D may be TRBD1 (6 bases). The CDR3 sequence is 15 residues long. Germline assignment: CDR1 MNHNS and CDR2 SASEGT. Trimming removed 2 bases from V and 3 bases from J, with 13 bases in between. CDR3 DNA sequence: TGTGCCAGCAGTGAAATTTGGGGGGGCGACACTGAAGCTTTCTTT. It yields the protein CASSEIWGGDTEAFF.

CDR3 DNA sequence: TGTGCCAGCAGCCATCCTGGACTAGCGGCCTACGAGCAGTACTTC. Amino acid sequence: CASSHPGLAAYEQYF. The chain employs TRBV14 and TRBJ2-7; 10 bases are a match to TRBD2. V lost 3 bases, J lost 2 bases, and 4 bases stayed unmatched. Looked up from germline, CDR1 is SGHDN and CDR2 is FVKESK. The CDR3 runs to 15 residues.

The rearrangement joins TRBV10-1 to TRBJ2-1; D possibly corresponds to TRBD1 (5 bases). The CDR3 extends over 15 amino acids. Germline V gene sequence: CDR1 WNHNN, CDR2 SYGVQD (reference sequence). Trimming removed 4 bases from V and 2 bases from J, with 12 bases in between. The CDR3 loop reads CASSGNQGTYNEQFF. The CDR3 bases are TGCGCCAGCAGTGGGAATCAGGGAACCTACAATGAGCAGTTCTTC.

The chain combines TRBV6-1 with TRBJ2-3; 8 positions match TRBD2. From germline, CDR1 is MNHNS and CDR2 SASEGT. Losses at the gene ends were 6 bases for V and 0 bases for J; bases not matched to a gene: 8. The CDR3 extends over 16 amino acids. The CDR3 sequence is CASRELAVKSTDTQYF. The DNA for the CDR3 is TGTGCCAGCAGGGAACTAGCGGTAAAGAGCACAGATACGCAGTATTTT.

V usage is TRBV6-5 and J usage is TRBJ1-1; the match to TRBD1 covers 9 bases. V gave up 9 bases and J gave up 4 bases; unmatched junction bases: 6. Germline V CDR1 and CDR2: MNHEY, SVGAGI. This CDR3 is 13 amino acids long. The CDR3 protein is CASCPTGGTEAFF. The CDR3 coding sequence is TGTGCCAGTTGCCCGACAGGGGGCACTGAAGCTTTCTTT.

The chain combines TRBV2 with TRBJ2-6, with 7 positions matching TRBD1. CDR1 and CDR2 (germline): SNHLY, FYNNEI. CDR3 length: 15 residues. V was pared by 6 bases and J by 3 bases, with 5 bases of the junction left unmatched. The CDR3 nucleotides are TGTGCCAGCAGGATACAGGGGTTTGGGGCCAACGTCCTGACTTTC. This codes for CASRIQGFGANVLTF.

J is TRBJ1-4 and V is TRBV4-2, with 8 bases lining up with TRBD1. The CDR3 is made up of 17 amino acids. Germline CDR1 is LGHNA and CDR2 is YNFKEQ. The V segment lost 4 bases and the J segment 7 bases; nucleotides outside the gene matches: 14. The CDR3 spells CASSLWTGRGLSEKLFF. DNA of the CDR3: TGTGCCAGCAGCCTATGGACAGGGAGGGGGTTAAGTGAAAAACTGTTTTTT.

V usage is TRBV24-1 and J usage is TRBJ2-2, with TRBD1 matching over 10 bases. V lost 6 bases to trimming and J lost 2 bases; unmatched junction nucleotides: 8. The germline gives CDR1 KGHDR, CDR2 SFDVKD. CDR3 length: 17 amino acids. DNA of the CDR3: TGTGCCACCAGTACCCAGTTGACAGGGGGCAACACCGGGGAGCTGTTTTTT. Translation gives CATSTQLTGGNTGELFF.

V is TRBV3-1 (or the pseudogene TRBV3-2) and J is TRBJ2-3, with TRBD1 matching 9 bases. The V and J ends lost 5 bases and 1 base, in that order; junction bases with no gene match: 7. Germline V gene sequence: CDR1 LGHDT, CDR2 YNNKEL (reference sequence). This CDR3 contains 16 residues. The DNA for the CDR3 is TGTGCCAGCAGCTGGGAGGACAGGGGCGGCACAGATACGCAGTATTTT. Translation: CASSWEDRGGTDTQYF.

This sequence joins TRBV27 and TRBJ1-1; 9 nucleotides align to TRBD1. V dropped 5 bases and J dropped 11; count of bases not matched to a gene: 9. The CDR3 has 13 amino acids. Germline values: CDR1 MNHEY, CDR2 SMNVEV (reference sequence). The DNA of the CDR3 is TGTGCCAGCAGTCCTAGGACAGGGGAGAACGCTTTCTTT. It is translated as CASSPRTGENAFF.

The chain has TRBV15 and TRBJ1-1; 9 bases align to TRBD1. Germline V gene sequence: CDR1 LNHNV, CDR2 YYDKDF (reference sequence). The CDR3 runs to 19 residues. J lost 4 bases, V lost 3 bases, and 18 bases had no gene match. The DNA of the CDR3 is TGTGCCACCAGCAGGTTTCAATGGGGGACAGGGACAACGGTCACTGAAGCTTTCTTT. Translating gives CATSRFQWGTGTTVTEAFF.

The rearrangement uses TRBV7-2 and TRBJ1-6; the D gene is possibly TRBD1 (6 bases). Per germline, CDR1 SGHTA and CDR2 FQGNSA. The CDR3 length is 16 residues. The V and J ends lost 5 bases and 2 bases respectively, with 13 bases between them. The CDR3 is CASSKAGVPYNSPLHF. CDR3 DNA sequence: TGTGCCAGCAGCAAAGCAGGGGTCCCCTATAATTCACCCCTCCACTTT.

The CDR3 DNA reads TGTGCCAGCAGCATCGGGACTAGCGGTTACACAGATACGCAGTATTTT. This encodes CASSIGTSGYTDTQYF. The J gene is TRBJ2-3, the V gene TRBV7-9, with 11 bases lining up with TRBD2. This CDR3 region has 16 residues. Germline CDR1 and CDR2: SEHNR and FQNEAQ (reference sequence). Germline trimming cut 5 bases from V and 2 bases from J; bases unmatched to any gene: 6.

This clone was counted only a few times. The rearrangement uses TRBV5-1 and TRBJ1-1; the D gene is possibly TRBD1 (6 bases). The CDR3 consists of 14 residues. CDR1 and CDR2 (germline): SGHRS, YFSETQ. Trimming pared 1 base from V and 0 bases from J, leaving 7 bases between. CDR3 loop: CASSLWDMNTEAFF. The CDR3 bases are TGCGCCAGCAGCTTGTGGGACATGAACACTGAAGCTTTCTTT.

The chain joins TRBV28 to TRBJ2-1; D might be TRBD2 (5 bases). There are 13 residues in the CDR3. Looked up from germline, CDR1 is MDHEN and CDR2 is SYDVKM. Between the trimmed V and J ends, which lost 6 bases and 7 bases, there was a span of 13 bases. The CDR3 loop reads CASSNPRRNEQFF. CDR3 nucleotides: TGTGCCAGCAGCAACCCCAGGAGGAATGAGCAGTTCTTC.

This chain uses TRBV5-6 with TRBJ2-1; D possibly corresponds to TRBD1 (6 bases). The ends were cut back, 2 bases at V and 2 bases at J, with 11 bases in the middle. The germline CDR1 and CDR2 sequences are SGHDT and YYEEEE. The CDR3 is made up of 15 amino acids. The CDR3 reads CASSFDRTAYNEQFF. DNA for the CDR3: TGTGCCAGCAGCTTCGATCGGACAGCCTACAATGAGCAGTTCTTC.

The chain uses TRBV6-2 or TRBV6-3 and TRBJ1-1, with D possibly matching TRBD1 (5 bases). The V and J ends lost 5 bases and 0 bases respectively, with 25 bases between them. Germline CDR1 is MNHEY and CDR2 is SVGEGT. This CDR3 has 19 residues. Here the CDR3 reads CASSGVTGLFTPVNTEAFF. The CDR3 DNA follows: TGTGCCAGCAGTGGGGTAACGGGACTCTTTACCCCAGTGAACACTGAAGCTTTCTTT.

The CDR3 DNA sequence: TGTGCCAGCAGTGAGGGCAGCTACGAGCAGTACTTC. Translated: CASSEGSYEQYF. The chain is built from TRBV6-1 and TRBJ2-7; D is ambiguous. Germline V gives CDR1 MNHNS, CDR2 SASEGT. The germline V and J ends were trimmed by 3 bases and 3 bases, with 6 bases remaining between them. This CDR3 has 12 residues.

This chain joins TRBV11-2 and TRBJ2-3; 8 positions agree with TRBD1. The V gene's germline CDR1 is SGHAT and CDR2 FQNNGV. Losses at the gene ends were 3 bases for V and 2 bases for J; bases not matched to a gene: 4. This CDR3 contains 15 residues. CDR3 region: CASSFNRGTTDTQYF. The CDR3 nucleotides are TGTGCCAGCAGCTTTAACAGGGGGACCACAGATACGCAGTATTTT.

For the CDR3, the DNA is TGTGCCAGCAGTCTATCGCGCTACTCCTACGAGCAGTACTTC. Amino acid sequence: CASSLSRYSYEQYF. V and J are TRBV7-2 and TRBJ2-7; D is undetermined. CDR3 length equals 14 residues. Germline CDR1 and CDR2: SGHTA and FQGNSA. V dropped 6 bases and J dropped 0 bases, with 12 bases sitting between them.